What follows describes a single T cell receptor (beta chain). The antigen is undetermined. Profiled with immunoSEQ multiplex PCR; TCRdb holds only in-frame clones, not every one. The sample carries about 300,000 clones, roughly 76% recorded once. This entry comes from a study of cytotoxic CD8 clonotypes in ibrutinib-treated CLL. Study information: Samples had a mean of roughly 250,000 productive templates and almost 95,000 productive rearrangements.

General observations from the study: Sustained-remission and progressing patients had different sampling times.

The germline V gene has CDR1 WSHSY and CDR2 SAAADI. The CDR3 is made up of 12 amino acids. V lost 6 bases and J 0 bases, leaving 5 bases between the germline ends. The starting material was PBMCs, obtained at disease progression, from a patient treated with ibrutinib. V is TRBV10-2 and J is TRBJ1-1, with no clear D. The receptor was isolated from a human donor with chronic lymphocytic leukemia. DNA for the CDR3: TGCGCCAGCAGGGTTGTGAACACTGAAGCTTTCTTT. Translating it yields CASRVVNTEAFF.